The 25 T cell receptor beta chains given below trace back to one sample, sequenced in a study of shared clonotypes between healthy human individuals. The repertoire was sequenced with immunoSEQ multiplex PCR; TCRdb's copy has only in-frame clones and lacks some. Of roughly 2.2 million clones listed, roughly 93% were seen once; the top ten hold about 0.41%. The sequenced sample consisted of naive CD4+ T cells from PBMCs. The subset here: CD45RA+ positively selected. The origin of the receptors is a man aged 18 to 35 in good health. Some clones in this sample may be carry-over from other donors' samples.

A single count supports this clone. Other DNA sequences of this sample code for an identical CDR3. V usage is TRBV7-9 and J usage is TRBJ2-7; D is possibly TRBD1 or TRBD2 (5 bases each). Trimming left V 5 bases short and J 3 bases short, with 11 bases between. Germline CDR1 is SEHNR and CDR2 is FQNEAQ (reference sequence). CDR3 length: 13 amino acids. The CDR3 coding sequence is TGTGCCAGCAGCCTCCGGGACCGCTACGAGCAGTACTTC. Amino acids: CASSLRDRYEQYF.

V is TRBV10-3 and J is TRBJ2-6; perhaps TRBD2 as D (5 bases). V gave up 5 bases and J gave up 4 bases, with 18 bases separating them. The CDR3 loop spans 17 amino acids. Germline CDR1 is ENHRY and CDR2 is SYGVKD. Here the CDR3 DNA reads TGTGCCATCAGTTCTTGGCGGGCTACGAAGGGGGCCAACGTCCTGACTTTC. Translated: CAISSWRATKGANVLTF.

The chain recombines TRBV30 with TRBJ1-1; a weak D match, TRBD1 (6 bases). The ends were cut back, 2 bases at V and 7 bases at J, with 11 bases in the middle. Germline V lookup: CDR1 GTSNPN, CDR2 SVGIG (reference sequence). The CDR3 runs 12 residues. The CDR3 region has the DNA TGTGCCTGGAGTTCAGGGGATGGTGAAGCTTTCTTT. Its protein product is CAWSSGDGEAFF.

The chain is built from TRBV28 and TRBJ2-2, with TRBD2 as a possible D gene (5 bases). The CDR3 covers 14 residues. The V and J ends lost 5 bases and 7 bases respectively, with 14 bases between them. The V gene's germline CDR1 is MDHEN and CDR2 SYDVKM. CDR3: CASSKSGKGGELFF. CDR3 nucleotides: TGTGCCAGCAGTAAATCCGGGAAAGGCGGGGAGCTGTTTTTT.

V is TRBV27 and J is TRBJ2-3; 11 bases match TRBD2. The CDR3 has 14 residues. Germline lookup yields CDR1 MNHEY and CDR2 SMNVEV (reference sequence). V gave up 4 bases and J gave up 4 bases; unmatched junction bases: 1. The CDR3 region has the DNA TGTGCCAGCAGTTGGGGACTAGCGGCAGATACGCAGTATTTT. Amino acids: CASSWGLAADTQYF.

J is TRBJ2-7 and V is TRBV6-5; tentatively, D is TRBD2 (6 bases). Germline CDR1 MNHEY, CDR2 SVGAGI. V was shortened by 0 bases and J by 3 bases, with 15 bases between the two germline ends. CDR3 length: 16 amino acids. The CDR3 here is CASSYSFSGINYEQYF. As DNA, the CDR3 is TGTGCCAGCAGTTACTCGTTTAGCGGCATCAACTACGAGCAGTACTTC.

This clone was recorded a few times. The chain couples TRBV30 to TRBJ1-5, with no clear D. The CDR3 contains 14 residues. CDR1 and CDR2 (germline): GTSNPN, SVGIG (reference sequence). V was cut by 3 bases and J by 9 bases, with 18 bases left in between. Here the CDR3 DNA reads TGTGCCTGGAGCGTCGATTACAGCCGCGGGCCCCAGCATTTT. Translating it yields CAWSVDYSRGPQHF.

This rearrangement joins TRBV6-5 to TRBJ2-7, with D perhaps given as TRBD1 or TRBD2 (5 bases each). This CDR3 region has 13 residues. Trimming took 11 bases from V and 6 from J, leaving 20 bases between them. Looked up from germline, CDR1 is MNHEY and CDR2 is SVGAGI. The CDR3 DNA follows: TGTGCCGACCCGAGGGGACCTTTCCTCGAGCAGTACTTC. This gives the protein CADPRGPFLEQYF.

J is TRBJ1-3 and V is TRBV20-1; D is ambiguous. The germline V and J ends were trimmed by 6 bases and 3 bases, with 6 bases remaining between them. CDR1 and CDR2 (germline): DFQATT, SNEGSKA (reference sequence). This CDR3 is built from 11 residues. CDR3 protein: CSAGFGNTIYF. CDR3 nucleotides: TGCAGTGCGGGCTTTGGAAACACCATATATTTT.

The rearrangement joins TRBV7-2 to TRBJ2-7; 7 bases fit TRBD1. In germline, CDR1 is SGHTA, CDR2 FQGNSA. The V and J ends lost 5 bases and 1 base, in that order; junction bases with no gene match: 8. The CDR3 is 15 amino acids. CDR3 residues: CASSLRTGTSYEQYF. The DNA for the CDR3 is TGTGCCAGCAGCCTCAGGACAGGAACTTCCTACGAGCAGTACTTC.

The chain joins TRBV6-1 to TRBJ1-6; tentative D call: TRBD1 (5 bases). The germline CDR1 and CDR2 sequences are MNHNS and SASEGT. Deletions cut 3 bases from V and 5 bases from J, with 17 bases between. The CDR3 is 17 amino acids. CDR3 nucleotides: TGTGCCAGCAGTGAGAATTGGGGAGGGGCGGATAATTCACCCCTCCACTTT. Encoded protein: CASSENWGGADNSPLHF.

This chain links TRBV28 with TRBJ1-3; the D gene is possibly TRBD1 (6 bases). This CDR3 spans 15 amino acids. Germline values: CDR1 MDHEN, CDR2 SYDVKM. V was pared by 6 bases and J by 3 bases, with 15 bases between. This CDR3 is CASSQAGANGNTIYF. CDR3 DNA sequence: TGTGCCAGCAGCCAAGCAGGGGCGAATGGAAACACCATATATTTT.

The V call is TRBV7-9, the J call TRBJ2-1; D might be TRBD1 or TRBD2, each matching 7 bases. Germline V gene lookup returns CDR1 SEHNR and CDR2 FQNEAQ (reference sequence). Trimming removed 3 bases at V and 12 bases at J, with 15 bases between. The CDR3 loop spans 13 amino acids. CDR3 amino acids: CASSLEGGGRQFF. CDR3 coding DNA: TGTGCCAGCAGCTTGGAAGGGGGCGGGAGGCAGTTCTTC.

The chain links TRBV11-3 to TRBJ2-1; TRBD1 matches at 8 bases. V lost 1 base and J lost 8; bases outside the gene matches: 10. The germline V gene encodes CDR1 SGHNT and CDR2 YENEEA. CDR3 length equals 16 residues. Written as DNA, the CDR3 is TGTGCCAGCAGCTTAGCGCGCAGGGGGCCTTTCGATGAGCAGTTCTTC. It codes for CASSLARRGPFDEQFF.

The chain couples TRBV28 to TRBJ1-5; 9 bases are shared with TRBD1. Germline trimming cut 6 bases from V and 4 bases from J; bases unmatched to any gene: 7. CDR1 and CDR2 from the germline V gene are MDHEN and SYDVKM. This CDR3 region has 15 residues. The CDR3 region has the DNA TGTGCCAGCAGCGTCCTAGGACAGGGGAATCAGCCCCAGCATTTT. Translating it yields CASSVLGQGNQPQHF.

The chain combines TRBV5-8 with TRBJ1-5; TRBD1 matches at 7 bases. Per the germline V gene, CDR1 is SGHTS and CDR2 is YDEGEE. V lost 4 bases and J lost 11; bases outside the gene matches: 9. This CDR3 is built from 13 residues. The chain's CDR3 is CASSRTPGGAQHF. The CDR3 DNA sequence: TGTGCCAGCAGCCGGACCCCAGGGGGAGCCCAGCATTTT.

V usage is TRBV28 and J usage is TRBJ1-1, with a tentative D call TRBD1 (6 bases). CDR1 and CDR2 (germline): MDHEN, SYDVKM. The length of the CDR3 is 15 residues. With 3 bases removed from V and 0 bases from J, the gap between germline ends came to 11 bases. The CDR3 DNA is TGTGCCAGCAGTTTCAGGGGCTTCATGAACACTGAAGCTTTCTTT. This sequence encodes CASSFRGFMNTEAFF.

The V call is TRBV6-4, the J call TRBJ2-3; D is possibly TRBD1 or TRBD2 (5 bases each). Germline V CDR1 and CDR2: MRHNA, SNTAGT. V lost 6 bases and J 10 bases, leaving 17 bases between the germline ends. The CDR3 totals 13 residues. The CDR3: CASRAGTGSAQYF. CDR3 nucleotide sequence: TGTGCCAGCAGGGCCGGGACGGGGTCAGCGCAGTATTTT.

A single count supports this clone. The chain links TRBV15 to TRBJ1-1; possible D gene TRBD1, 5 bases. The CDR3 spans 15 residues. Trimming took off 0 bases at V and 0 bases at J, with 8 bases between the two ends. The germline CDR1 and CDR2 sequences are LNHNV and YYDKDF (reference sequence). The CDR3 loop reads CATSRDGQLNTEAFF. The CDR3 nucleotides are TGTGCCACCAGCAGAGATGGACAATTGAACACTGAAGCTTTCTTT.

This clone was counted a single time. The chain uses TRBV5-6 and TRBJ2-7, with 7 nucleotides matching TRBD1. This CDR3 is 14 amino acids long. Germline V gives CDR1 SGHDT, CDR2 YYEEEE. With V trimmed by 3 bases and J by 3 bases, 6 bases remained unmatched. For the CDR3, the DNA is TGTGCCAGCAGCTGGGGGACAGCTGGCTACGAGCAGTACTTC. It yields the protein CASSWGTAGYEQYF.

V and J are TRBV11-2 and TRBJ2-1, with D possibly matching TRBD2 (6 bases). The CDR3 is 16 amino acids. V lost 4 bases, J lost 2 bases, and 15 bases lay in between. Germline CDR1 SGHAT, CDR2 FQNNGV. CDR3 DNA: TGTGCCAGCAGCTCCGTGCGGGGCCGGGCCTACAATGAGCAGTTCTTC. It is translated as CASSSVRGRAYNEQFF.

This sequence joins TRBV6-1 and TRBJ1-5; perhaps TRBD1 as D (6 bases). CDR3 size: 13 residues. The V end lost 7 bases, the J end lost 3 bases, and 10 bases lay between the germline ends. The germline V gene has CDR1 MNHNS and CDR2 SASEGT. The CDR3, as DNA: TGTGCCAGCAATGGGGGCCCCAATCAGCCCCAGCATTTT. Translation: CASNGGPNQPQHF.

The chain couples TRBV14 to TRBJ1-5, with D unresolved. The CDR3 is 13 amino acids. Germline CDR1 is SGHDN and CDR2 is FVKESK. V was clipped by 1 base and J by 7 bases, with 8 bases between them. DNA of the CDR3: TGTGCCAGCAGCCAAGGAGGGTACCAGCCCCAGCATTTT. Its protein is CASSQGGYQPQHF.

This chain connects TRBV18 to TRBJ2-1; 13 bases map to TRBD2. This CDR3 contains 17 residues. Unmatched junction bases numbered 8, after V lost 1 base and J lost 8 bases. Germline CDR1 is KGHSH and CDR2 is LQKENI. DNA of the CDR3: TGTGCCAGCTCACCACAGAAAGGACTAGCGGGAGACTATGAGCAGTTCTTC. Translation: CASSPQKGLAGDYEQFF.

J is TRBJ1-1 and V is TRBV11-1; D gene ambiguous. The V gene's germline CDR1 is SGHAT and CDR2 FQDESV (reference sequence). Trimming took 2 bases from V and 8 from J, leaving 12 bases between them. The CDR3 length is 13 residues. The CDR3 bases are TGTGCCAGCAGCTTATATGGCTTGGACGAAGCTTTCTTT. It encodes CASSLYGLDEAFF.